This note documents a single TCR beta chain sequence. The germline gene is not matched at one end of the junction; a read error may be the cause. The data derive from a study of blood T cells in healthy people across ages. Through a sample-barcoded 5' primer and a J-beta primer mix, a second PCR was run for about 6 to 12 cycles. TCRdb reprocessed the 5' RACE reads with MiXCR, giving one entry per CDR3 protein. The sample includes 910,000 or so distinct CDR3 sequences, just over 50% of them seen just once. The germline V gene has CDR1 SGHRS and CDR2 YFSETQ. The CDR3 spans 13 residues. This rearrangement joins TRBV5-1 to TRBJ2-7; 8 nucleotides match TRBD2. Sequenced: blood. The receptor's source is a woman in her fifties or sixties in good health. CDR3 amino acids: CTSSGGLQYEQYF. DNA for the CDR3: TGCACCAGCAGCGGGGGACTCCAGTACGAGCAGTACTTC. Based on the CDR3 plus reference TRBV5-1 and TRBJ2-7, the full variable domain is KAGVTQTPRYLIKTRGQQVTLSCSPISGHRSVSWYQQTPGQGLQFLFEYFSETQRNKGNFPGRFSGRQFSNSRSEMNVSTLELGDSALYLCTSSGGLQYEQYFGPGTRLTVT.